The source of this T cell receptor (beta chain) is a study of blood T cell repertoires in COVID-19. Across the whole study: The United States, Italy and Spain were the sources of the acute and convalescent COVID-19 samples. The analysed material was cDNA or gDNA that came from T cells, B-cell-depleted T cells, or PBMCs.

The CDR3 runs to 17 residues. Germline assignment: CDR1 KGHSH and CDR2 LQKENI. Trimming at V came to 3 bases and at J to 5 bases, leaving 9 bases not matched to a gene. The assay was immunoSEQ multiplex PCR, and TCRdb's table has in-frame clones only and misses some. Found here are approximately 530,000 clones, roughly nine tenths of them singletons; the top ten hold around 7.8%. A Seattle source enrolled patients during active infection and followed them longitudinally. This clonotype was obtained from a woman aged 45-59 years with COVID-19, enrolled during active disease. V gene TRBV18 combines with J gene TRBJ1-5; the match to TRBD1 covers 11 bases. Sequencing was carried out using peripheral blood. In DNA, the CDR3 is TGTGCCAGCTCACCGAGAAGAGGGACAGGGGGTGATCAGCCCCAGCATTTT. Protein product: CASSPRRGTGGDQPQHF.